This passage covers 15 T cell receptor beta chains from one sample sequenced in a study of long-term antiretroviral therapy in people with HIV. Sequencing relied on immunoSEQ assay v3.0, run at survey level. Sequencing used immunoSEQ multiplex PCR; TCRdb keeps in-frame clones, though not all of them. The sample holds some 28,000 clones, about 94% seen once. Here the sequenced sample was unsorted PBMCs, taken 6.2 years after starting antiretroviral therapy. These receptors all come from a man aged 40-50 years with HIV.

This clone was detected once. The J gene is TRBJ1-4, the V gene TRBV28, with 8 bases that match TRBD1. The germline V gene has CDR1 MDHEN and CDR2 SYDVKM. The length of the CDR3 is 15 residues. With V trimmed by 6 bases and J by 8 bases, 11 bases remained unmatched. CDR3 in amino acids: CASSRLGQGREKLFF. The CDR3 DNA is TGTGCCAGCAGCCGACTTGGACAGGGAAGGGAAAAACTGTTTTTT.

The rearrangement links TRBV19 to TRBJ1-5; D might be TRBD1 (6 bases). The CDR3 has 14 residues. Germline V gene data show CDR1 as LNHDA and CDR2 as SQIVND (reference sequence). Trimming stripped 7 bases from V and 6 bases from J, with 16 bases between. In DNA, the CDR3 is TGTGCCAGTACCCGGCAACAGGGAGGTCAGCCCCAGCATTTT. Residues: CASTRQQGGQPQHF. Together with reference TRBV19 and TRBJ1-5, the CDR3 gives the full variable domain: DGGITQSPKYLFRKEGQNVTLSCEQNLNHDAMYWYRQDPGQGLRLIYYSQIVNDFQKGDIAEGYSVSREKKESFPLTVTSAQKNPTAFYLCASTRQQGGQPQHFGDGTRLSIL.

V gene TRBV10-2 combines with J gene TRBJ2-3; D not resolved. The CDR3 has 14 residues. Germline-derived CDR1 and CDR2 are WSHSY and SAAADI. Trimming took 5 bases from V and 9 from J, leaving 18 bases between them. This CDR3 is CASSPGSNAQTQYF. CDR3 DNA: TGCGCCAGCAGTCCGGGCTCCAACGCTCAGACGCAGTATTTT.

This chain joins TRBV29-1 and TRBJ1-1, with 10 bases lining up with TRBD1. Germline V gene sequence: CDR1 SQVTM, CDR2 ANQGSEA. This CDR3 is built from 13 residues. J lost 5 bases, V lost 7 bases, and 7 bases had no gene match. CDR3 in amino acids: CSASGTGVTEAFF. CDR3 DNA: TGCAGCGCGTCCGGGACAGGGGTAACTGAAGCTTTCTTT.

The chain employs TRBV30 and TRBJ2-7; TRBD2 aligns across 12 bases. This CDR3 is built from 13 residues. The V segment lost 8 bases and the J segment 3 bases; nucleotides outside the gene matches: 5. Germline values: CDR1 GTSNPN, CDR2 SVGIG (reference sequence). The CDR3 loop reads CAGGTSGFYEQYF. In DNA form, the CDR3 reads TGTGCCGGGGGGACTAGCGGGTTCTACGAGCAGTACTTC.

This clone was counted a single time. The gene calls are TRBV28 and TRBJ2-5, with D perhaps TRBD1 or TRBD2 (6 bases each). Trimming cost V 7 bases and J 4 bases, with 16 bases left between them. This CDR3 contains 14 residues. CDR1 is MDHEN and CDR2 is SYDVKM in the germline V gene. In DNA, the CDR3 is TGTGCCAGCAACATTCGGGGGCGGCTAGAGACCCAGTACTTC. Translation gives CASNIRGRLETQYF.

The V and J genes are TRBV20-1 and TRBJ1-5; no definite D call. The V end lost 3 bases, the J end lost 6 bases, and 6 bases lay between the germline ends. This CDR3 region has 11 residues. The germline V gene has CDR1 DFQATT and CDR2 SNEGSKA (reference sequence). The CDR3 nucleotides read TGCAGTGCTAGGGAAGGTCAGCCCCAGCATTTT. As protein: CSAREGQPQHF.

The chain uses TRBV6-5 and TRBJ2-1; D unclear. Trimming cost V 0 bases and J 1 base, with 7 bases left between them. Germline lookup yields CDR1 MNHEY and CDR2 SVGAGI. The CDR3 covers 15 residues. The CDR3 region is CASSYSSGSYNEQFF. As DNA, the CDR3 is TGTGCCAGCAGTTACTCCTCCGGGTCCTACAATGAGCAGTTCTTC.

The chain joins TRBV5-5 to TRBJ1-1, with D possibly being TRBD1 (6 bases). The V gene lost 4 bases and the J gene lost 2 bases, with 15 bases spanning the gap. The CDR3 has 15 amino acids. Germline V gives CDR1 SGHKS, CDR2 YYEKEE (reference sequence). This CDR3 reads CASSKDNRENTEAFF. The CDR3 nucleotides read TGTGCCAGCAGCAAGGATAACAGGGAAAACACTGAAGCTTTCTTT. Variable domain in full (rest from reference TRBV5-5 and TRBJ1-1): DAGVTQSPTHLIKTRGQQVTLRCSPISGHKSVSWYQQVLGQGPQFIFQYYEKEERGRGNFPDRFSARQFPNYSSELNVNALLLGDSALYLCASSKDNRENTEAFFGQGTRLTVV.

The genes are TRBV4-3 and TRBJ2-1; 7 bases fit TRBD1. CDR3 length: 12 amino acids. J was trimmed by 13 bases and V by 3 bases; bases with no gene match: 6. Germline V gives CDR1 LGHNA, CDR2 YSLEER. The CDR3 nucleotides read TGCGCCAGCAGCCACGAGAGACAGGGACAGTTCTTC. Encoded protein: CASSHERQGQFF.

This chain joins TRBV6-4 and TRBJ2-1, with TRBD2 identical over 12 bases. Germline V lookup: CDR1 MRHNA, CDR2 SNTAGT. The trim removed 0 bases at V and 6 bases at J, leaving 0 bases unmatched. CDR3 length equals 15 residues. The CDR3 loop is CASSDSLAGGNEQFF. The CDR3 region has the DNA TGTGCCAGCAGTGACTCACTAGCGGGGGGCAATGAGCAGTTCTTC.

The chain combines TRBV7-9 with TRBJ1-1; 7 bases match TRBD1. V dropped 5 bases and J dropped 6; count of bases not matched to a gene: 9. This CDR3 is 14 amino acids long. The germline V gene encodes CDR1 SEHNR and CDR2 FQNEAQ (reference sequence). In DNA form, the CDR3 reads TGTGCCAGCAGCCGTGCCTCAGGGGGTGCTGAAGCTTTCTTT. Translation: CASSRASGGAEAFF.

J is TRBJ2-7 and V is TRBV7-8; D not resolved. Trimming removed 5 bases from V and 3 bases from J, with 17 bases in between. The CDR3 runs to 15 residues. The V gene's germline CDR1 is SGHVS and CDR2 FQNEAQ. The CDR3 DNA reads TGTGCCAGCAGCCCTACCCCGGGTACCTACTACGAGCAGTACTTC. As protein: CASSPTPGTYYEQYF.

This clone is a singleton in its sample. The chain couples TRBV15 to TRBJ2-7; unclear D gene. The V and J ends lost 1 base and 3 bases respectively, with 7 bases between them. CDR3 length: 13 residues. Germline CDR1 reads LNHNV; CDR2 reads YYDKDF (reference sequence). The CDR3 spells CATSRAVFYEQYF. The CDR3 nucleotides are TGTGCCACCAGCAGAGCGGTCTTCTACGAGCAGTACTTC.

The chain employs TRBV7-3 and TRBJ2-1, with D possibly TRBD2 on 5 matching bases. The CDR3 has 15 residues. Germline assignment: CDR1 SGHTA and CDR2 FQGTGA. Deletions cut 3 bases from V and 6 bases from J, with 15 bases between. Here the CDR3 reads CASSFLPAGGNEQFF. DNA of the CDR3: TGTGCCAGCAGCTTTCTCCCCGCGGGTGGCAATGAGCAGTTCTTC.